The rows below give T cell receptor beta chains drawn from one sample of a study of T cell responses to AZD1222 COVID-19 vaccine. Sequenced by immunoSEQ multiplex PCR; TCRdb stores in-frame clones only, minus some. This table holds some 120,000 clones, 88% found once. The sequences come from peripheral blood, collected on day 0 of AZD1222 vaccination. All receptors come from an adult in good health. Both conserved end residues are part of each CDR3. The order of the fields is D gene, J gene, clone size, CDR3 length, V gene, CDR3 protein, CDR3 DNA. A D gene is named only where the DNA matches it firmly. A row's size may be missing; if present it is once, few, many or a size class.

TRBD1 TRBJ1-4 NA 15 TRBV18 CASSPGQGWNEKLFF TGTGCCAGCTCCCCGGGACAGGGCTGGAATGAAAAACTGTTTTTT
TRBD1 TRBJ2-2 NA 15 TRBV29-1 CSVLPGAHRGGELFF TGCAGCGTTCTCCCTGGGGCCCACAGGGGAGGGGAGCTGTTTTTT
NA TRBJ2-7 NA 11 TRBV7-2 CASSPNYEQYF TGTGCCAGCAGCCCCAACTACGAGCAGTACTTC
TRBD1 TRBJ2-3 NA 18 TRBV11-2 CASSPHPPQGARTDTQYF TGTGCCAGCAGTCCACATCCCCCCCAGGGGGCGCGAACAGATACGCAGTATTTT
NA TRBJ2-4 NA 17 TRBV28 CASSFGQGILAKNIQYF TGTGCCAGCAGTTTCGGTCAGGGGATACTAGCCAAAAACATTCAGTACTTC
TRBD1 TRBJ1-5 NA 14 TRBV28 CASIQGGSNQPQHF TGTGCCAGCATTCAGGGGGGTAGCAATCAGCCCCAGCATTTT
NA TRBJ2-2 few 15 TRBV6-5 CASRGRGVNTGELFF TGTGCCAGCAGGGGGAGGGGGGTCAACACCGGGGAGCTGTTTTTT
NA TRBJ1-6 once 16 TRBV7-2 CASSHRASVNNSPLHF TGTGCCAGCAGCCACAGGGCATCAGTTAATAATTCACCCCTCCACTTT
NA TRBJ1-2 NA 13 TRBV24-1 CATSDLLGGGYTF TGTGCCACCAGTGATTTGCTGGGAGGAGGCTACACCTTC
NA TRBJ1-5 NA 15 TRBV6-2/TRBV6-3 CASSTPRGSNQPQHF TGTGCCAGCAGTACACCCCGGGGTAGCAATCAGCCCCAGCATTTT
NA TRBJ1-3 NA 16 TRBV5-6 CASSFRRTGPGNTIYF TGTGCCAGCAGCTTCCGTCGAACAGGGCCTGGAAACACCATATATTTT
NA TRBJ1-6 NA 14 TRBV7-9 CASSFLSRGSPLHF TGTGCCAGCAGCTTCCTGAGTAGGGGTTCACCCCTCCACTTT
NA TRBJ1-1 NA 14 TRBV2 CASSEMPLNTEAFF TGTGCCAGCAGTGAAATGCCTCTGAACACTGAAGCTTTCTTT
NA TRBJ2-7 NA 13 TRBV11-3 CASSLGGRYEQYF TGTGCCAGCAGCTTGGGTGGACGCTACGAGCAGTACTTC
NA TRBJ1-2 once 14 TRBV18 CASSPPGRDYGYTF TGTGCCAGCTCACCACCGGGGCGGGACTATGGCTACACCTTC
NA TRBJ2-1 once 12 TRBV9 CASSGGAHEQFF TGTGCCAGCAGCGGGGGGGCCCATGAGCAGTTCTTC
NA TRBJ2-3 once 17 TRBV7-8 CASSFPQAGSVTDTQYF TGTGCCAGCAGCTTTCCTCAGGCTGGTAGCGTGACAGATACGCAGTATTTT
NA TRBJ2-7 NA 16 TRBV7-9 CASSPLPGGPSYEQYF TGTGCCAGCAGCCCTCTACCCGGGGGCCCCTCCTACGAGCAGTACTTC
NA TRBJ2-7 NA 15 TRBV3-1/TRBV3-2 CASTRRAGSSYEQYF TGTGCCAGCACCCGTCGCGCAGGGAGCTCCTACGAGCAGTACTTC
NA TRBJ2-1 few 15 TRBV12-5 CASGLQLQGMGEQFF TGTGCTAGTGGTTTACAACTACAGGGAATGGGTGAGCAGTTCTTC
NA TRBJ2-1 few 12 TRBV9 CASSVAFNEQFF TGTGCCAGCAGCGTAGCGTTCAATGAGCAGTTCTTC
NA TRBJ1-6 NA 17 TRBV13 CASSLARRQGDNSPLHF TGTGCCAGCAGCTTAGCCAGAAGGCAGGGCGATAATTCACCCCTCCACTTT
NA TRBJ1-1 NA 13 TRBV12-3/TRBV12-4 CASRGKGYTEAFF TGTGCCAGCAGGGGGAAGGGTTACACTGAAGCTTTCTTT
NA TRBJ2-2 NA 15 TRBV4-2 CASSQDGGAGGELFF TGTGCCAGCAGCCAAGACGGCGGAGCTGGTGGGGAGCTGTTTTTT
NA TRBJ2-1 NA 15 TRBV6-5 CASSYKGGDSNEQFF TGTGCCAGCAGTTACAAGGGGGGGGATTCCAATGAGCAGTTCTTC
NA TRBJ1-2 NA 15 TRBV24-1 CATSDPGGAPYGYTF TGTGCCACCAGTGATCCGGGGGGCGCCCCCTATGGCTACACCTTC
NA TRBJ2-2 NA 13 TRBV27 CASSFGGTGELFF TGTGCCAGCAGTTTTGGAGGAACCGGGGAGCTGTTTTTT
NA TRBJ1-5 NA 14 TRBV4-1 CASSQDRDSTPPSF TGCGCCAGCAGCCAAGATCGGGACTCTACACCCCCTTCTTTT
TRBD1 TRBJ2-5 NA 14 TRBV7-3 CASSLRGGSETQYF TGTGCCAGCAGCTTAAGAGGGGGCTCGGAGACCCAGTACTTC
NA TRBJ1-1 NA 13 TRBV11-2 CASSPLRNTEAFF TGTGCCAGCAGCCCCCTCAGGAACACTGAAGCTTTCTTT
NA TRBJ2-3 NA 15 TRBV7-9 CASSYIVGGADTQYF TGTGCCAGCAGCTACATTGTAGGAGGTGCAGATACGCAGTATTTT
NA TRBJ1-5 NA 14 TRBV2 CASSESSSNQPQHF TGTGCCAGCAGTGAGTCCAGTAGCAATCAGCCCCAGCATTTT
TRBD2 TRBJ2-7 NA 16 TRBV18 CASSPPGLAGAYEQYF TGTGCCAGCTCACCACCGGGACTAGCGGGGGCCTACGAGCAGTACTTC
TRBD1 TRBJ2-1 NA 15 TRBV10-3 CAISVGGQGGGEQFF TGTGCCATCAGTGTTGGGGGACAGGGAGGGGGTGAGCAGTTCTTC
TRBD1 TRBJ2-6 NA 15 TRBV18 CASSITGAGANVLTF TGTGCCAGCTCAATTACAGGGGCGGGGGCCAACGTCCTGACTTTC
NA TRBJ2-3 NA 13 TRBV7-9 CASSPRGPDTQYF TGTGCCAGCAGCCCCCGCGGTCCAGATACGCAGTATTTT
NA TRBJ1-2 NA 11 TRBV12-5 CASGLRYGYTF TGTGCTAGTGGTTTGCGGTATGGCTACACCTTC
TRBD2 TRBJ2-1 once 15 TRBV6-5 CASSLTSGASNEQFF TGTGCCAGCAGTTTGACTAGCGGGGCGAGCAATGAGCAGTTCTTC
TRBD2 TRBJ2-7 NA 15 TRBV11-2 CASSLAGGPSYEQYF TGTGCCAGCAGTCTAGCGGGGGGACCCTCCTACGAGCAGTACTTC
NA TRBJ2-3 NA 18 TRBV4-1 CASSQEKNFRGPPDTQYF TGCGCCAGCAGCCAAGAAAAAAACTTTAGAGGGCCCCCAGATACGCAGTATTTT
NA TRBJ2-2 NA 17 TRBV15 CATSRVRLVGGPGELFF TGTGCCACCAGCAGAGTAAGACTAGTCGGGGGTCCCGGGGAGCTGTTTTTT
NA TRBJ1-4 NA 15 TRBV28 CASSGWRGYLEKLFF TGTGCCAGCAGTGGGTGGAGGGGATACCTTGAAAAACTGTTTTTT
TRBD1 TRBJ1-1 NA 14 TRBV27 CASSLTGGLTEAFF TGTGCCAGCAGTTTAACAGGGGGGTTAACTGAAGCTTTCTTT
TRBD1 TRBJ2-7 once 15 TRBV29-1 CSVRPAQGSSYEQYF TGCAGCGTCCGCCCGGCACAGGGGAGTTCTTACGAGCAGTACTTC
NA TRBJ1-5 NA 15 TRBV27 CASGRPGEGREPQHF TGTGCCAGCGGTCGTCCGGGGGAGGGCAGGGAGCCCCAGCATTTT
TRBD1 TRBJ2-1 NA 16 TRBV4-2 CASSPVTGSSYNEQFF TGTGCCAGCAGCCCAGTGACAGGGAGCTCCTACAATGAGCAGTTCTTC